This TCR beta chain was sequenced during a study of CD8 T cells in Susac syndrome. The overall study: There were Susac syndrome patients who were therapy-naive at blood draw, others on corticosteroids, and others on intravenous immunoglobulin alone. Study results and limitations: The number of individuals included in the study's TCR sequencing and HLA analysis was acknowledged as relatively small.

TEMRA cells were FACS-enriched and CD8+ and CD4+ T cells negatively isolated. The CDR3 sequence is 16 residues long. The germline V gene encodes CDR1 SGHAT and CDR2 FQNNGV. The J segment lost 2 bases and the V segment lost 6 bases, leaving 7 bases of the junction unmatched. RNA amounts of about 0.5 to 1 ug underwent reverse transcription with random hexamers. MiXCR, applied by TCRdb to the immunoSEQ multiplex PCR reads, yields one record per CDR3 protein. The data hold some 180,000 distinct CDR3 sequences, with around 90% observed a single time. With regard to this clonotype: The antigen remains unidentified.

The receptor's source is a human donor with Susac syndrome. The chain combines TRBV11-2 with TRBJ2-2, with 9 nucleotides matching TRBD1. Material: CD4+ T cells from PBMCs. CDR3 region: CASRLGTGLNTGELFF. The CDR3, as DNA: TGTGCCAGCAGGCTAGGGACAGGGCTCAACACCGGGGAGCTGTTTTTT.